This T cell receptor beta chain was documented in a study of blood T cell repertoires in COVID-19. Germline lookup yields CDR1 DFQATT and CDR2 SNEGSKA (reference sequence). The germline V and J ends were trimmed by 3 bases and 5 bases, with 16 bases remaining between them. The length of the CDR3 is 15 residues. Sequencing was performed with immunoSEQ multiplex PCR; in TCRdb, only in-frame clones are kept and a portion is missing. The table lists 40,000 to 60,000 clones, roughly 84% of them singletons. The chain joins TRBV20-1 to TRBJ2-2; possible D gene TRBD2, 7 bases. The sample was peripheral blood. The TCR comes from a man aged 45 to 65 with active COVID-19. The CDR3 loop reads CSASKLGGVTGELFF. Here the CDR3 DNA reads TGCAGTGCTAGTAAACTAGGGGGGGTGACCGGGGAGCTGTTTTTT.